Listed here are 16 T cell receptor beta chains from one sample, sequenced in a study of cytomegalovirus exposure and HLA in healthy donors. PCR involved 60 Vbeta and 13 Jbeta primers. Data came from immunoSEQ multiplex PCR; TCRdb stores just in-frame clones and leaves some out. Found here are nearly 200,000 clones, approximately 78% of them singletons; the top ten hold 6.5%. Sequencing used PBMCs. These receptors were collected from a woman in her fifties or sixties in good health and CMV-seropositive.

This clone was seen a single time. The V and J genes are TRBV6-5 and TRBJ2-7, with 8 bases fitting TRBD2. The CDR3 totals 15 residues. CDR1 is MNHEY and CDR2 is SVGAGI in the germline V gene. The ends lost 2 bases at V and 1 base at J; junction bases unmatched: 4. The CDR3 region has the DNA TGTGCCAGCAGTTACGGGGCTAGCGGGTCCTACGAGCAGTACTTC. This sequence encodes CASSYGASGSYEQYF.

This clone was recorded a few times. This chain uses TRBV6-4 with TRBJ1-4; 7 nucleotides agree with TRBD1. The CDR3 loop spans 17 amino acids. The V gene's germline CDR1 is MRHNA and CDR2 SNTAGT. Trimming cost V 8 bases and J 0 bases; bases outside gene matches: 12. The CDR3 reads CASPTDRVETTNEKLFF. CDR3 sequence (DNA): TGTGCCAGCCCTACCGACAGGGTAGAAACAACTAATGAAAAACTGTTTTTT.

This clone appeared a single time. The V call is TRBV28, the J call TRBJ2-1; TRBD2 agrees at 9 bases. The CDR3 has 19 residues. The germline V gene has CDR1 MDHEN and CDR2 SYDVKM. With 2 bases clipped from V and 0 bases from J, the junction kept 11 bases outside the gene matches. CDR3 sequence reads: CASSLPGLALPGSYNEQFF. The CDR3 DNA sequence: TGTGCCAGCAGTTTACCGGGACTAGCTCTACCTGGCTCCTACAATGAGCAGTTCTTC.

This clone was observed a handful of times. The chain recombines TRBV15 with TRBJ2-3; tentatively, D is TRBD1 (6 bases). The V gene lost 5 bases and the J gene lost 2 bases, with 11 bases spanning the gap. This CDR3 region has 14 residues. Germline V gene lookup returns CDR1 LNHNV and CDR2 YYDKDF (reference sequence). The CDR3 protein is CATSPRGLTDTQYF. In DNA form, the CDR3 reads TGTGCCACCAGCCCCAGGGGTCTCACAGATACGCAGTATTTT.

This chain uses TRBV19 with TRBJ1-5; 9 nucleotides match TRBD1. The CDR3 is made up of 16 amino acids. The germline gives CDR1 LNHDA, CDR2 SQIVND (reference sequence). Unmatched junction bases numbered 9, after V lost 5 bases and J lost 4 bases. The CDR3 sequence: CASSYGQGSFNQPQHF. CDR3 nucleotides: TGTGCCAGTAGTTATGGACAGGGGAGCTTTAATCAGCCCCAGCATTTT.

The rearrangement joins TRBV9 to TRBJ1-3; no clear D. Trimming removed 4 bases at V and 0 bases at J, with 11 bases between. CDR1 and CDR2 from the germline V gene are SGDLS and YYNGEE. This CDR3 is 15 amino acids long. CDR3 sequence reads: CASSSRRDSGNTIYF. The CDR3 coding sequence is TGTGCCAGCAGCTCTAGACGGGACTCTGGAAACACCATATATTTT.

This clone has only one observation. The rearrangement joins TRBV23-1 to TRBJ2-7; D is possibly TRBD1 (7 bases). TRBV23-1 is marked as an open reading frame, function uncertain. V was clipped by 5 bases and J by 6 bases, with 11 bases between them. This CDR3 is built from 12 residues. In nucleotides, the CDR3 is TGCGCCAGCAGTAGACAGGGAGGCGAGCAGTACTTC. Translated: CASSRQGGEQYF.

CDR3 DNA: TGTGCCAGCAGCTTAGCGGGGGGGCGGAACAATCAGCCCCAGCATTTT. As protein: CASSLAGGRNNQPQHF. The chain uses TRBV7-2 and TRBJ1-5; tentatively, D is TRBD1 (6 bases). Germline V lookup: CDR1 SGHTA, CDR2 FQGNSA. CDR3 length equals 16 residues. Trimming took 0 bases from V and 3 from J, leaving 12 bases between them.

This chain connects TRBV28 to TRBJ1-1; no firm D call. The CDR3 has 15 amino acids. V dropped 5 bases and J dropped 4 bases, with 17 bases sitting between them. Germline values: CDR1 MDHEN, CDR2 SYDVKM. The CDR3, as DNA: TGTGCCAGCAGTCCCACCTTTGCAGGCTCCACTGAAGCTTTCTTT. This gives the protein CASSPTFAGSTEAFF.

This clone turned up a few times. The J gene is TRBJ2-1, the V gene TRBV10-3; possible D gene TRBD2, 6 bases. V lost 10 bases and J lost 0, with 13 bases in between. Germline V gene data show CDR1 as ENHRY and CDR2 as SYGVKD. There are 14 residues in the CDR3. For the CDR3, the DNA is TGTGCCACCAGAAGGGACTCCTCCTACAATGAGCAGTTCTTC. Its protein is CATRRDSSYNEQFF.

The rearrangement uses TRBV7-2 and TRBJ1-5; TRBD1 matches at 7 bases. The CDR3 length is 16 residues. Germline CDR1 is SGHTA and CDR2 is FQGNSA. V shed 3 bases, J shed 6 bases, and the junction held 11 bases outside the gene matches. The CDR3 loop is CASSLRPTGVVQPQHF. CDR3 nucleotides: TGTGCCAGCAGCTTGAGACCTACAGGGGTCGTTCAGCCCCAGCATTTT.

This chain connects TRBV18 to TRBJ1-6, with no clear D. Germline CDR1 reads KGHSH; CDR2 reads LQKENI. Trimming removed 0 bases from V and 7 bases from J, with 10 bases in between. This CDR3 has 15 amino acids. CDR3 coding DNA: TGTGCCAGCTCACCACCGACCGGGGAGAATTCACCCCTCCACTTT. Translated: CASSPPTGENSPLHF.

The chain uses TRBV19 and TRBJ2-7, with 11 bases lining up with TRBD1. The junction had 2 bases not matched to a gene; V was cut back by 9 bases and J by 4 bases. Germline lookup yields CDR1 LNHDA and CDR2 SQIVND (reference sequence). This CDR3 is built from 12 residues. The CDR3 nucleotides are TGTGCCAGCCGGGACAGGGGGTACGAGCAGTACTTC. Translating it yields CASRDRGYEQYF.

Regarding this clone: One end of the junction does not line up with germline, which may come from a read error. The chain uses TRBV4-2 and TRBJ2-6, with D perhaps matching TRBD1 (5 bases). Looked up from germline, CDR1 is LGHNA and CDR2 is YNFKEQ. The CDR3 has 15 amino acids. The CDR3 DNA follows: TGTGCCAGCAGCCTCCAGGGTTCTGGGGCCAACGGCCTGACTTTC. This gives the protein CASSLQGSGANGLTF.

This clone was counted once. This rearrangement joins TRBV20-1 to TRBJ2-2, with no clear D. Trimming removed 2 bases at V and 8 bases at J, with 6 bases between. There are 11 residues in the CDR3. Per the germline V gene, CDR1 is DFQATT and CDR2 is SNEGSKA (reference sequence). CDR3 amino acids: CSARYLGELFF. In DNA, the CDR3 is TGCAGTGCTAGATATTTGGGGGAGCTGTTTTTT.

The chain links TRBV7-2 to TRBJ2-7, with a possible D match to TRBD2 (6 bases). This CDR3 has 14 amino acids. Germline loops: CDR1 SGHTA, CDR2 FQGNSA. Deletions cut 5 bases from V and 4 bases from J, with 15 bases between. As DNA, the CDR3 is TGTGCCAGCAGCCCGTCCCGGGGGAGATACGAGCAGTACTTC. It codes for CASSPSRGRYEQYF.